One and the same sample provided the 6 T cell receptor beta chains below, sequenced in a study of blood T cell repertoires in COVID-19. The table came from immunoSEQ multiplex PCR; TCRdb's copy has only in-frame clones and leaves some out. The sample consists of roughly 180,000 clones, approximately 88% of them appearing once. The material sequenced was peripheral blood. These receptors originate from a woman in her 40s with COVID-19, enrolled during active disease.

V usage is TRBV5-8 and J usage is TRBJ2-1; possibly TRBD2 for D (6 bases). There are 14 residues in the CDR3. V was trimmed by 4 bases and J by 0 bases, leaving 8 bases between them. CDR1 and CDR2 (germline): SGHTS, YDEGEE. The CDR3 here is CASSRGSSYNEQFF. The CDR3 region has the DNA TGTGCCAGCAGCCGGGGGAGCTCCTACAATGAGCAGTTCTTC.

The chain carries TRBV5-1 and TRBJ1-2, with 9 bases lining up with TRBD1. With V trimmed by 0 bases and J by 6 bases, 9 bases remained unmatched. Germline CDR1 reads SGHRS; CDR2 reads YFSETQ. This CDR3 is built from 16 residues. The CDR3: CASSLGRNRGRDGYTF. CDR3 bases: TGCGCCAGCAGCTTGGGCAGGAACAGGGGGCGTGATGGCTACACCTTC.

This clone was observed a single time. V usage is TRBV12-5 and J usage is TRBJ1-1; 8 bases agree with TRBD1. Germline lookup yields CDR1 LGHNT and CDR2 FRNRAP. This CDR3 has 17 amino acids. With 6 bases clipped from V and 4 bases from J, the junction kept 16 bases outside the gene matches. In DNA form, the CDR3 reads TGTGCTAGTGGACCCGGACAGGGTTTAAGTCAAAGCACTGAAGCTTTCTTT. It codes for CASGPGQGLSQSTEAFF. Using reference TRBV12-5 and TRBJ1-1 for the parts outside the CDR3, the full variable domain is DARVTQTPRHKVTEMGQEVTMRCQPILGHNTVFWYRQTMMQGLELLAYFRNRAPLDDSGMPKDRFSAEMPDATLATLKIQPSEPRDSAVYFCASGPGQGLSQSTEAFFGQGTRLTVV.

This clone has more than one count but fewer than ten. CDR3 sequence reads: CASSYSRGRGNEQFF. The CDR3 DNA reads TGTGCCAGCAGCTACTCCCGAGGGCGCGGGAATGAGCAGTTCTTC. V and J are TRBV3-1 (or the pseudogene TRBV3-2) and TRBJ2-1, with D perhaps matching TRBD2 (5 bases). This CDR3 region has 15 residues. Between the trimmed V and J ends, which lost 5 bases and 7 bases, there was a span of 18 bases. From germline, CDR1 is LGHDT and CDR2 YNNKEL (reference sequence).

The chain links TRBV7-9 to TRBJ1-1; maybe TRBD1 (5 bases). The length of the CDR3 is 15 residues. Germline V gene lookup returns CDR1 SEHNR and CDR2 FQNEAQ (reference sequence). V lost 1 base to trimming and J lost 1 base, with 10 bases between them. The CDR3 sequence is CASSLGPGKNTEAFF. CDR3 bases: TGTGCCAGCAGCTTAGGTCCAGGGAAGAACACTGAAGCTTTCTTT.

A note on this clone: A junction end diverges from the germline sequence, so it may reflect a read error. The same CDR3 is also encoded by other DNA sequences in this sample. This chain uses TRBV9 with TRBJ1-1; D unclear. The CDR3 is 16 residues long. Looked up from germline, CDR1 is SGDLS and CDR2 is YYNGEE. The CDR3 DNA reads as TGTGCCAGCAGCCCAACTATTCTCGGTCGGAACACTGAAGCCTTCTTT. Translating it yields CASSPTILGRNTEAFF.